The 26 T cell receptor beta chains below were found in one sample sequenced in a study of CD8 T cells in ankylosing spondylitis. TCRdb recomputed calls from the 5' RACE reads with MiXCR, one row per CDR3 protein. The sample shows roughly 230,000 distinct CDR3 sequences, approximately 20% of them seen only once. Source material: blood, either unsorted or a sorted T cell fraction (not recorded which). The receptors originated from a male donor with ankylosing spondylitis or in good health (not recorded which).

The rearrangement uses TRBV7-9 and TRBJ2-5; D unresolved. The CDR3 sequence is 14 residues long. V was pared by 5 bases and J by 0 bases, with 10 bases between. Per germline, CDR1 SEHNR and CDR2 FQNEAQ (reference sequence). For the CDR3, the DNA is TGTGCCAGCAGCACAACACGGGACCAAGAGACCCAGTACTTC. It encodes CASSTTRDQETQYF.

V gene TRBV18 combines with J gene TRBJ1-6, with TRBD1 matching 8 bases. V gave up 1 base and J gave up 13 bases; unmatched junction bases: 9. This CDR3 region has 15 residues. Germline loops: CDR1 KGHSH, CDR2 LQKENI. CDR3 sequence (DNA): TGTGCCAGCTCACCACTCGGACAGGGCCTGTCTCCCCTCCACTTT. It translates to CASSPLGQGLSPLHF.

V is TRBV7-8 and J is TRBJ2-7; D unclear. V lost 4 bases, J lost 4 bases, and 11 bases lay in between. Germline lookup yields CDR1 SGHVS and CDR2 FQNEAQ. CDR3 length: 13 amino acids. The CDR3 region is CASSYRVGYEQYF. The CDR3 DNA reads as TGTGCCAGCAGCTACCGGGTGGGGTACGAGCAGTACTTC.

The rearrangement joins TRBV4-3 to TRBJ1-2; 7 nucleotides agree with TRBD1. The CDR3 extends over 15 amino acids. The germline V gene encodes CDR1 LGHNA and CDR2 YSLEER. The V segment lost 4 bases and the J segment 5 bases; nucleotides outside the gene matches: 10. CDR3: CASSPGTANQYGYTF. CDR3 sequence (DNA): TGCGCCAGCAGCCCGGGGACAGCCAACCAATATGGCTACACCTTC.

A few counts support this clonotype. The CDR3 nucleotides are TGCAGTGCTAGGACAACTAGCGGAGGGGTACTAGCCAAAAACATTCAGTACTTC. Translated: CSARTTSGGVLAKNIQYF. The V and J genes are TRBV20-1 and TRBJ2-4; TRBD2 matches 8 bases. This CDR3 has 18 amino acids. Germline V gene data show CDR1 as DFQATT and CDR2 as SNEGSKA (reference sequence). The ends lost 3 bases at V and 0 bases at J; junction bases unmatched: 13.

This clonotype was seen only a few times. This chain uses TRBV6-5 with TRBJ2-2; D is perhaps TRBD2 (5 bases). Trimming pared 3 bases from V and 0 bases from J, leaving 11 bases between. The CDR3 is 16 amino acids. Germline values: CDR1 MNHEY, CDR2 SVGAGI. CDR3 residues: CASSYSEGTNTGELFF. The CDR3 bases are TGTGCCAGCAGTTATTCTGAGGGAACGAACACCGGGGAGCTGTTTTTT.

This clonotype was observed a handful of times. Here the CDR3 DNA reads TGCGCCAGCAGCCAACCTGGTCTAGCGGGAGGTGTTACCGGGGAGCTGTTTTTT. Encoded protein: CASSQPGLAGGVTGELFF. The chain links TRBV4-3 to TRBJ2-2; 11 bases are a match to TRBD2. CDR3 length equals 18 residues. V was pared by 2 bases and J by 5 bases, with 10 bases of the junction left unmatched. CDR1 and CDR2 from the germline V gene are LGHNA and YSLEER.

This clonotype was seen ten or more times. As DNA, the CDR3 is TGTGCCAGCAGCCAAGCACCGGGACTAGCGCCCTACGAGCAGTACTTC. Translating gives CASSQAPGLAPYEQYF. V is TRBV4-2 and J is TRBJ2-7, with 10 bases fitting TRBD2. Germline V gene data show CDR1 as LGHNA and CDR2 as YNFKEQ. V gave up 1 base and J gave up 2 bases; unmatched junction bases: 5. This CDR3 has 16 amino acids.

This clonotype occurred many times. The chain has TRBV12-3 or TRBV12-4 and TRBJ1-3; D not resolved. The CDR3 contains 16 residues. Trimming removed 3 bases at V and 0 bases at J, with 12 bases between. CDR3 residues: CASSFRPDSSGNTIYF. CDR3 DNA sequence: TGTGCCAGCAGTTTCCGCCCAGACTCCTCTGGAAACACCATATATTTT.

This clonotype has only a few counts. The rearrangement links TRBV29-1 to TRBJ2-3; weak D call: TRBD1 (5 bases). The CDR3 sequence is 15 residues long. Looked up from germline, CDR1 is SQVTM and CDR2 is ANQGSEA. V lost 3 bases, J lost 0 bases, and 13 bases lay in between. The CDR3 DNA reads TGCAGCGTTGAGCGAGACAGCCTTAGCACAGATACGCAGTATTTT. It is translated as CSVERDSLSTDTQYF.

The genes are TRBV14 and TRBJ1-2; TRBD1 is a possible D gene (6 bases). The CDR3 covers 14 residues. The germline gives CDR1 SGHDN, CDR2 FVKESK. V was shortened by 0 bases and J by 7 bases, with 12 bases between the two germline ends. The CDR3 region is CASSQDTNRAGYTF. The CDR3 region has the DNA TGTGCCAGCAGCCAAGATACTAACAGGGCTGGCTACACCTTC. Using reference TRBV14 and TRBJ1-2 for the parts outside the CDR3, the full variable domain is EAGVTQFPSHSVIEKGQTVTLRCDPISGHDNLYWYRRVMGKEIKFLLHFVKESKQDESGMPNNRFLAERTGGTYSTLKVQPAELEDSGVYFCASSQDTNRAGYTFGSGTRLTVV.

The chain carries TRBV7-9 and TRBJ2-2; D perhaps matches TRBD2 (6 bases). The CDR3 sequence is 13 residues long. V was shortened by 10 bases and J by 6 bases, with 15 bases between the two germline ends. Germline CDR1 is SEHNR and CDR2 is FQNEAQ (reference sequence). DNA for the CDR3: TGTGCCACCGAGAGGGAGGTAGCCGGGGAGCTGTTTTTT. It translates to CATEREVAGELFF.

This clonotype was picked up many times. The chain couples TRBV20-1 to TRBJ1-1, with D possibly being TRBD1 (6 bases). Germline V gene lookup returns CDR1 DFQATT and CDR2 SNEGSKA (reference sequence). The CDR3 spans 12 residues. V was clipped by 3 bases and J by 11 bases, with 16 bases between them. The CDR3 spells CSASGGAPWAFF. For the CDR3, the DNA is TGCAGTGCTAGTGGGGGGGCGCCCTGGGCTTTCTTT.

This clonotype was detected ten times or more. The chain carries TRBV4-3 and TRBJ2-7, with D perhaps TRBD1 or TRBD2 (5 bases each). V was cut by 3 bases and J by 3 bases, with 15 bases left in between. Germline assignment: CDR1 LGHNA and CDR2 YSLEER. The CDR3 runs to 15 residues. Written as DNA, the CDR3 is TGCGCCAGCAGCCAGGCCGGGACGGCAAACTACGAGCAGTACTTC. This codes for CASSQAGTANYEQYF.

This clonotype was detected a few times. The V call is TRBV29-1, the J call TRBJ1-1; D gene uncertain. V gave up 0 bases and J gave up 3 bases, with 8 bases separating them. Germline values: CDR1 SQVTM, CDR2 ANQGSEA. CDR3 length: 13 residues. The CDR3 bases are TGCAGCGTTGAAGATGGACGGCACACTGAAGCTTTCTTT. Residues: CSVEDGRHTEAFF.

In DNA, the CDR3 is TGTGCCAGCAGACCCGGGACATCGTACCAAGAGACCCAGTACTTC. Translated, it gives CASRPGTSYQETQYF. The chain couples TRBV12-3 or TRBV12-4 to TRBJ2-5, with D tentatively TRBD1 (6 bases). The CDR3 runs 15 residues. The germline V and J ends were trimmed by 6 bases and 0 bases, with 14 bases remaining between them.

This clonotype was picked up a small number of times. The CDR3 here is CASSLVAGPDYEQYF. Here the CDR3 DNA reads TGTGCCAGCAGCTTAGTAGCCGGTCCGGACTACGAGCAGTACTTC. The rearrangement uses TRBV7-2 and TRBJ2-7; unclear D gene. Germline values: CDR1 SGHTA, CDR2 FQGNSA. The CDR3 sequence is 15 residues long. The germline V and J ends were trimmed by 1 base and 3 bases, with 13 bases remaining between them.

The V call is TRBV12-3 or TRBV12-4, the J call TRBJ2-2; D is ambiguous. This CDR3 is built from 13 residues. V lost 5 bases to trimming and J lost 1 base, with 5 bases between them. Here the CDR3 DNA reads TGTGCCAGCAGTAACAAGAACACCGGGGAGCTGTTTTTT. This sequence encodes CASSNKNTGELFF.

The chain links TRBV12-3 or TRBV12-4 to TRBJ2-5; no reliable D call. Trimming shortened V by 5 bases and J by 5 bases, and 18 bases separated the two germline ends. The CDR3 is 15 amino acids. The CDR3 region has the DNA TGTGCCAGCAGTCCCGGTTTGGGCAGTTGGGAGACCCAGTACTTC. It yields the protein CASSPGLGSWETQYF.

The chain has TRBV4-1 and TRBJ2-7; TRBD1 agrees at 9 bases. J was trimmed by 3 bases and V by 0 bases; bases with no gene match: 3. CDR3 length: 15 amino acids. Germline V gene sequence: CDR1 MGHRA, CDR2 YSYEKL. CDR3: CASSQDTGGYYEQYF. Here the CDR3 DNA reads TGCGCCAGCAGCCAAGATACAGGGGGCTACTACGAGCAGTACTTC.

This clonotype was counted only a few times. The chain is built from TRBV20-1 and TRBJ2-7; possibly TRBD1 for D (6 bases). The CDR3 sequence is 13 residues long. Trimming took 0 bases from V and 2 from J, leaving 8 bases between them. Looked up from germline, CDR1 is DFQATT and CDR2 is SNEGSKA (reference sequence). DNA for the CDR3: TGCAGTGCTAGAGATTGGGACACCTACGAGCAGTACTTC. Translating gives CSARDWDTYEQYF.

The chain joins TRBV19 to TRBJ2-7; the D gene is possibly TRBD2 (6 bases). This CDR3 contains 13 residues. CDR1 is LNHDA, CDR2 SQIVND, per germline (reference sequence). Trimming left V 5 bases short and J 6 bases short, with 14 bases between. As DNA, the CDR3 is TGTGCCAGTAGTCCCCGGGGAGGAGCCGAGCAGTACTTC. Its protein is CASSPRGGAEQYF.

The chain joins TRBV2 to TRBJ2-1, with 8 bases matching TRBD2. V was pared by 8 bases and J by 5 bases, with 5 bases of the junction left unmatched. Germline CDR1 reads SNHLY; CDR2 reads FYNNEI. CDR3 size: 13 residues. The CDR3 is CASRREENNEQFF. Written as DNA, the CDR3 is TGTGCCAGCCGGCGGGAGGAAAACAATGAGCAGTTCTTC.

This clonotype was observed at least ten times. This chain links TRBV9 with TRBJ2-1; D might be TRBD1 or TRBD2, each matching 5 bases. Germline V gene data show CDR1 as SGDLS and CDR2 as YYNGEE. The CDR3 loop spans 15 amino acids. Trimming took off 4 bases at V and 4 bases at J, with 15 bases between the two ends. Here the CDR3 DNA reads TGTGCCAGCAGCCCTAGGGGAGTGGGGTACAATGAGCAGTTCTTC. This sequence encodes CASSPRGVGYNEQFF. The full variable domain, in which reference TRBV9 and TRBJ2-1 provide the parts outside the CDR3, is DSGVTQTPKHLITATGQRVTLRCSPRSGDLSVYWYQQSLDQGLQFLIQYYNGEERAKGNILERFSAQQFPDLHSELNLSSLELGDSALYFCASSPRGVGYNEQFFGPGTRLTVL.

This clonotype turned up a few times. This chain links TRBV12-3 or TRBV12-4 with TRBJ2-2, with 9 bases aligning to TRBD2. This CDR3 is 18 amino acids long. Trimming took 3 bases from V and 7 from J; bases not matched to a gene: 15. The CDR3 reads CASSFMVAGGPSGGELFF. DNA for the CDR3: TGTGCCAGCAGTTTTATGGTGGCGGGAGGGCCTTCCGGCGGGGAGCTGTTTTTT.

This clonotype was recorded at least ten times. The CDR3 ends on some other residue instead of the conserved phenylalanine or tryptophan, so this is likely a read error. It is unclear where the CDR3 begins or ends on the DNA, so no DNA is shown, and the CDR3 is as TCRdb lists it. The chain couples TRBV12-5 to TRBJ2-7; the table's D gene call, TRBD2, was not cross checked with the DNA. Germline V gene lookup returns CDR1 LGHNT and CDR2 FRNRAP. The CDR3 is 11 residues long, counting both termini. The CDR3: CASGLRYRRRD.